What follows describes a single T cell receptor beta chain. The data were produced by immunoSEQ multiplex PCR, yet TCRdb's version contains in-frame clones alone and is incomplete. In the table there are about 300,000 clones, about nine tenths of which are singletons. These data originate in a study of blood T cell repertoires in COVID-19. Study context: There were acute and convalescent COVID-19 samples, and they came from the United States, Italy and Spain. The analysed material was cDNA or gDNA that came from T cells, B-cell-depleted T cells, or PBMCs.

The length of the CDR3 is 15 residues. V trimming: 5 bases; J trimming: 7 bases; junction bases outside the gene matches: 7. Germline CDR1 and CDR2: SGHTA and FQGNSA. Participant-reported clinical history was the basis for cohort assignment. Two negative PCRs, clearance, or symptom resolution were required of recovered Cohort 3 donors. V usage is TRBV7-2 and J usage is TRBJ1-6; 8 positions agree with TRBD1. The source is a woman between 18 and 29 years old who had recovered from COVID-19. The sequenced sample consisted of PBMCs or T cells enriched from blood (not recorded which). The CDR3 nucleotides are TGTGCCAGCAGCCCTGGGACAGGAATGAATTCACCCCTCCACTTT. Its protein is CASSPGTGMNSPLHF.